This TCR beta chain came from a study of blood T cell repertoires in COVID-19. About the research overall: Sites across the United States, Italy and Spain contributed samples from acute and convalescent COVID-19. Sample material is recorded as cDNA or gDNA derived from T cells, B-cell-depleted T cells, or PBMCs.

In the study's own analysis: Counts of nucleated cells, estimated from reference gene primer amplification, were obtained. Sequencing used immunoSEQ multiplex PCR; TCRdb keeps in-frame clones, though not all of them. V and J calls and clone size follow that table, whereas D and trimming were derived from the DNA. The sample holds some 28,000 clones, 85% to 90% seen once. There are 12 residues in the CDR3. V was cut by 5 bases and J by 3 bases, with 8 bases left in between. Germline lookup yields CDR1 MNHEY and CDR2 SVGEGT. The sequencing input was peripheral blood. The TCR comes from a human donor in a cohort sampled during active COVID-19. J is TRBJ2-7 and V is TRBV6-2 or TRBV6-3, with D perhaps matching TRBD2 (5 bases). This chain's CDR3 is CASSVEGYEQYF. The CDR3 DNA sequence: TGTGCCAGCAGTGTCGAGGGCTACGAGCAGTACTTC.